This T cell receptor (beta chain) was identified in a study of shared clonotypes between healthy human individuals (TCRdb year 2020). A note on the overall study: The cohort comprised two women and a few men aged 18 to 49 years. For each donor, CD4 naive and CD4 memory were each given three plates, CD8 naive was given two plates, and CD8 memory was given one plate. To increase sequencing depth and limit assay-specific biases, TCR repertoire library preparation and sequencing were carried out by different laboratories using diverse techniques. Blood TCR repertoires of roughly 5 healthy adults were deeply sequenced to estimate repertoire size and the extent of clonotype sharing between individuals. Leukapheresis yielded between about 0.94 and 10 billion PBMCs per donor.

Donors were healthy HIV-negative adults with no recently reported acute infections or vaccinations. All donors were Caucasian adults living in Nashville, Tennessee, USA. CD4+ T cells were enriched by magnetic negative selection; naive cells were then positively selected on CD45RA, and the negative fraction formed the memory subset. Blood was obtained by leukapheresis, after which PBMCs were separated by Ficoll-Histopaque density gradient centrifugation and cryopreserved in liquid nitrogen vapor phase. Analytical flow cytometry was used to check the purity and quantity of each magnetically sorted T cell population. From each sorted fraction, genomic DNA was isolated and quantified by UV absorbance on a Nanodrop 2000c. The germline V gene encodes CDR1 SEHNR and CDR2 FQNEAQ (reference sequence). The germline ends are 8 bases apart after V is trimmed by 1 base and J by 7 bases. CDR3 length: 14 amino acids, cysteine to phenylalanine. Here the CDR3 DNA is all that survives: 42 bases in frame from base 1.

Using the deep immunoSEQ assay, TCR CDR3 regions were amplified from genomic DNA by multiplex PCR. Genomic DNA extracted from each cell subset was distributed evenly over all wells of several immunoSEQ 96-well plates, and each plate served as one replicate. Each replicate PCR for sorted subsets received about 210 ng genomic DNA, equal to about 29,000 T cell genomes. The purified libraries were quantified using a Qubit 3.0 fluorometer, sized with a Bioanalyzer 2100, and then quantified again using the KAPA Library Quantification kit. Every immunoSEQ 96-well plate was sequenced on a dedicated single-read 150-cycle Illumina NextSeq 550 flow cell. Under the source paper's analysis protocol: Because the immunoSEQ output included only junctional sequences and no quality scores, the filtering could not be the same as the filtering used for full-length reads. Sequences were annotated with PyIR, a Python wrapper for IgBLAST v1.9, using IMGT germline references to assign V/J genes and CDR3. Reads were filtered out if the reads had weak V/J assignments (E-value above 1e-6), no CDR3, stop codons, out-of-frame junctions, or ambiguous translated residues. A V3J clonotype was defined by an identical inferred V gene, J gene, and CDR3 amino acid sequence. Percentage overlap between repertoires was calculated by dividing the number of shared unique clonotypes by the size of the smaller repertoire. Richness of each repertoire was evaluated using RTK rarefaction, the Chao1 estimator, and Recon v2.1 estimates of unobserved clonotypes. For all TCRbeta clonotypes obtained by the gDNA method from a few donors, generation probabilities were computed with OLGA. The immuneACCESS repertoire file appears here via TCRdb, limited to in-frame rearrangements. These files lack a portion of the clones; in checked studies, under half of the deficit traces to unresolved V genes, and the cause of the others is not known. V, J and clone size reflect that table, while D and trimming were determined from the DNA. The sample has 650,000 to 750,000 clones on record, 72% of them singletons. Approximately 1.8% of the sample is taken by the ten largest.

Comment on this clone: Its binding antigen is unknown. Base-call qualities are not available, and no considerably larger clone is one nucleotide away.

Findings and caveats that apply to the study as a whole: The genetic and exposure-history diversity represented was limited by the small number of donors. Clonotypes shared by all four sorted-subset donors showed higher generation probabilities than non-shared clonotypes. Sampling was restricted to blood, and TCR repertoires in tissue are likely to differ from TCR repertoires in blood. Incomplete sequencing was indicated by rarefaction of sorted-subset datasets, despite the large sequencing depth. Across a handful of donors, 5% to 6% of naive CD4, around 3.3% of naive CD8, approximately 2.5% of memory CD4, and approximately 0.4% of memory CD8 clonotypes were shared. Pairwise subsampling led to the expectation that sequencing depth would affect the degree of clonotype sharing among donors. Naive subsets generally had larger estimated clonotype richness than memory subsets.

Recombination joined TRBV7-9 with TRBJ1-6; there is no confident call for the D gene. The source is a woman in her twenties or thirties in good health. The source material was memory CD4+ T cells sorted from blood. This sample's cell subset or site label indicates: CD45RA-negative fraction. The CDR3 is CASSLERKNSPLHF. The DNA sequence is TGTGCCAGCAGCTTAGAGCGAAAGAATTCACCCCTCCACTTT.